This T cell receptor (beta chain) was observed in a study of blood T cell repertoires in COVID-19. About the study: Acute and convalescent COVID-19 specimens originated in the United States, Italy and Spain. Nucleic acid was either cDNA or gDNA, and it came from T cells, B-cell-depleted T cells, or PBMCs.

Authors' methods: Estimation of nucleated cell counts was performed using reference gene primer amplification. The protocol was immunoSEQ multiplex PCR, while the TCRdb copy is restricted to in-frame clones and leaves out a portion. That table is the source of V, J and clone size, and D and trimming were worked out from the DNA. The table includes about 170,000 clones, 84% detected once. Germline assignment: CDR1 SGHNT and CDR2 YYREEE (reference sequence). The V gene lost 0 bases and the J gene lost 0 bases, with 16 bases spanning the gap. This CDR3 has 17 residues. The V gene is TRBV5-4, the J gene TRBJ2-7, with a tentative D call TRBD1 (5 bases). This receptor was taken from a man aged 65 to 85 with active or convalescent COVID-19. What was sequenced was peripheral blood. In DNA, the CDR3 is TGTGCCAGCAGCTTGGAGGGGCGGCAGCTACACTCCTACGAGCAGTACTTC. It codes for CASSLEGRQLHSYEQYF.